A single sample is the source of the 24 T cell receptor beta chains below, sequenced in a study of T cell clones after liver transplantation. Repertoires were generated with immunoSEQ multiplex PCR, while TCRdb's copy carries only in-frame clones and drops some. The table includes 20,000 to 25,000 clones, approximately 84% detected once. The material was CD8+ T cells from blood, obtained around 52 months after liver transplant. These receptors all stem from a human patient who received a liver transplant. Certain T cells may be donor cells from the graft.

This chain links TRBV30 with TRBJ2-3; 7 nucleotides line up with TRBD2. Losses at the gene ends were 1 base for V and 4 bases for J; bases not matched to a gene: 17. This CDR3 is built from 18 residues. Per the germline V gene, CDR1 is GTSNPN and CDR2 is SVGIG (reference sequence). The CDR3: CAWSGERGGEATPDTQYF. The CDR3 DNA sequence: TGTGCCTGGAGTGGGGAACGGGGAGGGGAAGCCACGCCAGATACGCAGTATTTT.

The V call is TRBV4-1, the J call TRBJ2-3, with D maybe TRBD2 (7 bases). Germline V gene data show CDR1 as MGHRA and CDR2 as YSYEKL. Trimming took 3 bases from V and 5 from J, leaving 18 bases between them. The CDR3 is made up of 16 amino acids. The CDR3 nucleotides read TGCGCCAGCAGCCAGATTGGGGGGGGGCCGATAGATACGCAGTATTTT. The encoded protein is CASSQIGGGPIDTQYF.

The chain joins TRBV6-6 to TRBJ2-5, with 7 bases lining up with TRBD2. The CDR3 totals 15 residues. The V segment lost 6 bases and the J segment 0 bases; nucleotides outside the gene matches: 7. Germline loops: CDR1 MNHNY, CDR2 SVGAGI (reference sequence). In DNA, the CDR3 is TGTGCCAGCAGAAATAGGGGACTAAACCAAGAGACCCAGTACTTC. Residues: CASRNRGLNQETQYF.

The rearrangement uses TRBV27 and TRBJ2-7, with 8 nucleotides matching TRBD2. After removal of 6 bases from V and 3 bases from J, the junction contained 4 bases not matched to a gene. CDR3 length equals 13 residues. The germline gives CDR1 MNHEY, CDR2 SMNVEV (reference sequence). The CDR3 is CASRSGGDYEQYF. CDR3 sequence (DNA): TGTGCCAGCAGAAGCGGGGGAGACTACGAGCAGTACTTC.

The chain couples TRBV6-5 to TRBJ2-1, with a weak D call TRBD2 (5 bases). The germline gives CDR1 MNHEY, CDR2 SVGAGI. CDR3 length: 13 residues. Trimming took off 7 bases at V and 8 bases at J, with 15 bases between the two ends. The CDR3 loop reads CASTYAQEDEQFF. CDR3 sequence (DNA): TGTGCCAGCACCTACGCGCAGGAGGATGAGCAGTTCTTC.

The chain carries TRBV11-2 and TRBJ2-6, with D possibly TRBD1 on 6 matching bases. V was trimmed by 3 bases and J by 4 bases, leaving 19 bases between them. This CDR3 has 18 residues. Germline values: CDR1 SGHAT, CDR2 FQNNGV. The CDR3 nucleotides are TGTGCCAGCAGCTTCCTGACAGGCCGCCTTTCGGGGGCCAACGTCCTGACTTTC. The encoded protein is CASSFLTGRLSGANVLTF.

The chain links TRBV6-6 to TRBJ1-2; D is ambiguous. Germline V CDR1 and CDR2: MNHNY, SVGAGI (reference sequence). The CDR3 has 11 residues. With 9 bases removed from V and 6 bases from J, the gap between germline ends came to 11 bases. This chain's CDR3 is CASGVGDGYTF. CDR3 DNA: TGTGCCAGTGGAGTAGGTGATGGCTACACCTTC.

The V gene is TRBV6-5, the J gene TRBJ2-7; TRBD1 matches 8 bases. With 4 bases clipped from V and 3 bases from J, the junction kept 2 bases outside the gene matches. CDR1 MNHEY and CDR2 SVGAGI come from the germline V gene. CDR3 length: 13 residues. The CDR3 reads CASSSGQDYEQYF. In DNA form, the CDR3 reads TGTGCCAGCAGTTCGGGACAGGACTACGAGCAGTACTTC.

The gene calls are TRBV7-9 and TRBJ2-3; 7 bases map to TRBD2. V lost 4 bases and J lost 6; bases outside the gene matches: 13. This CDR3 region has 16 residues. Germline V gene data show CDR1 as SEHNR and CDR2 as FQNEAQ (reference sequence). The chain's CDR3 is CASSWGGGDLGDTQYF. CDR3 nucleotides: TGTGCCAGCAGCTGGGGCGGGGGAGACTTAGGGGATACGCAGTATTTT.

This clone counts as medium-sized. The rearrangement joins TRBV19 to TRBJ2-2; the D gene is possibly TRBD2 (5 bases). CDR1 and CDR2 (germline): LNHDA, SQIVND (reference sequence). V lost 6 bases to trimming and J lost 2 bases, with 10 bases between them. This CDR3 spans 14 amino acids. The CDR3 region is CASRIGENTGELFF. CDR3 nucleotide sequence: TGTGCCAGTAGGATCGGGGAAAACACCGGGGAGCTGTTTTTT.

The rearrangement uses TRBV4-1 and TRBJ2-7, with 11 bases aligning to TRBD1. The CDR3 spans 16 residues. The J segment lost 7 bases and the V segment lost 0 bases, leaving 8 bases of the junction unmatched. The V gene's germline CDR1 is MGHRA and CDR2 YSYEKL. The CDR3 DNA sequence: TGCGCCAGCAGCCAAGATTTGGGGACAGGGGGAATGGAGCAGTACTTC. Residues: CASSQDLGTGGMEQYF.

This chain links TRBV6-5 with TRBJ1-2, with unresolved D. Deletions cut 2 bases from V and 2 bases from J, with 6 bases between. Germline V gives CDR1 MNHEY, CDR2 SVGAGI. The CDR3 totals 13 residues. CDR3 coding DNA: TGTGCCAGCAGTTACGGGGAGAACTATGGCTACACCTTC. Protein: CASSYGENYGYTF.

CDR3 protein: CASSEGGGELFF. CDR3 in DNA: TGTGCCAGCAGCGAGGGAGGAGGGGAGCTGTTTTTT. The chain couples TRBV9 to TRBJ2-2, with TRBD2 as a possible D gene (6 bases). The CDR3 covers 12 residues. CDR1 SGDLS and CDR2 YYNGEE come from the germline V gene. V was cut by 3 bases and J by 8 bases, with 8 bases left in between.

The count of this clone is one. In DNA form, the CDR3 reads TGTGCCAGCACAGGGGGCCTGGGGTACGAGCAGTACTTC. This codes for CASTGGLGYEQYF. The chain has TRBV2 and TRBJ2-7, with 8 bases lining up with TRBD1. V dropped 7 bases and J dropped 4; count of bases not matched to a gene: 6. The CDR3 length is 13 residues. Germline lookup yields CDR1 SNHLY and CDR2 FYNNEI.

The chain links TRBV7-9 to TRBJ2-2; D remains unclear. Germline loops: CDR1 SEHNR, CDR2 FQNEAQ (reference sequence). V lost 2 bases and J lost 7, with 5 bases in between. CDR3 length: 12 residues. The CDR3 coding sequence is TGTGCCAGCAGCTTAAATCGCGGGGAGCTGTTTTTT. This translates into CASSLNRGELFF.

In its sample, this clone was seen a few times. The chain links TRBV28 to TRBJ2-7; unclear D gene. The CDR3 contains 11 residues. The V end lost 7 bases, the J end lost 6 bases, and 10 bases lay between the germline ends. Germline V gene sequence: CDR1 MDHEN, CDR2 SYDVKM. For the CDR3, the DNA is TGTGCCAGCACCGCACTCGGCGAGCAGTACTTC. Translated: CASTALGEQYF.

The chain employs TRBV7-3 and TRBJ2-1, with TRBD1 matching over 8 bases. The trim removed 5 bases at V and 7 bases at J, leaving 7 bases unmatched. There are 14 residues in the CDR3. Germline V gene data show CDR1 as SGHTA and CDR2 as FQGTGA. Here the CDR3 DNA reads TGTGCCAGCAGCCTAAACAGGGGGTGGAATGAGCAGTTCTTC. Its protein product is CASSLNRGWNEQFF.

This chain uses TRBV19 with TRBJ1-5; no reliable D call. This CDR3 contains 16 residues. The V gene's germline CDR1 is LNHDA and CDR2 SQIVND (reference sequence). The V and J ends lost 3 bases and 4 bases respectively, with 16 bases between them. The CDR3 region has the DNA TGTGCCAGTAGTATGGAGGCGGCCCTTCGAAATCAGCCCCAGCATTTT. Translating it yields CASSMEAALRNQPQHF.

This chain connects TRBV11-2 to TRBJ2-1, with TRBD1 matching 7 bases. The V gene end was trimmed by 5 bases and the J gene end by 12 bases; junction bases not matched to a gene: 7. CDR3 length: 12 amino acids. The V gene's germline CDR1 is SGHAT and CDR2 FQNNGV. CDR3 nucleotide sequence: TGTGCCAGCAGCCCAGGGGACAGATGGCAGTTCTTC. Translated, it gives CASSPGDRWQFF. Drawing the rest from reference TRBV11-2 and TRBJ2-1, the complete variable domain is EAGVAQSPRYKIIEKRQSVAFWCNPISGHATLYWYQQILGQGPKLLIQFQNNGVVDDSQLPKDRFSAERLKGVDSTLKIQPAKLEDSAVYLCASSPGDRWQFFGPGTRLTVL.

The DNA for the CDR3 is TGTGCCAGCAGTTACAGGGACAGCTATGGCTACACCTTC. It codes for CASSYRDSYGYTF. The V call is TRBV6-5, the J call TRBJ1-2, with 7 bases identical to TRBD1. V lost 2 bases to trimming and J lost 4 bases; unmatched junction nucleotides: 1. Germline CDR1 is MNHEY and CDR2 is SVGAGI. The CDR3 runs to 13 residues.

The gene calls are TRBV6-5 and TRBJ2-7, with D perhaps being TRBD1 or TRBD2 (5 bases each). V lost 4 bases to trimming and J lost 5 bases, with 18 bases between them. The CDR3 loop spans 15 amino acids. Per germline, CDR1 MNHEY and CDR2 SVGAGI. CDR3 protein: CASSSVPGAAHEQYF. In DNA form, the CDR3 reads TGTGCCAGCAGTTCCGTACCCGGGGCCGCCCACGAGCAGTACTTC.

The chain uses TRBV27 and TRBJ1-1, with D possibly being TRBD1 (5 bases). Trimming took 6 bases from V and 4 from J, leaving 15 bases between them. The CDR3 is made up of 14 amino acids. CDR1 is MNHEY, CDR2 SMNVEV, per germline (reference sequence). CDR3 protein: CASSRLGEATEAFF. CDR3 nucleotide sequence: TGTGCCAGCAGCCGTCTGGGGGAGGCCACTGAAGCTTTCTTT.

The J gene is TRBJ1-1, the V gene TRBV11-2, with 7 bases aligning to TRBD1. Germline loops: CDR1 SGHAT, CDR2 FQNNGV. The CDR3 consists of 17 residues. After removal of 5 bases from V and 2 bases from J, the junction contained 14 bases not matched to a gene. The CDR3 loop is CASSPGGRRGLNTEAFF. The CDR3 bases are TGTGCCAGCAGCCCAGGGGGTAGGAGGGGACTTAACACTGAAGCTTTCTTT.

The V gene is TRBV6-4, the J gene TRBJ2-1; no definite D call. CDR3 length equals 16 residues. Trimming shortened V by 2 bases and J by 0 bases, and 11 bases separated the two germline ends. Per the germline V gene, CDR1 is MRHNA and CDR2 is SNTAGT. The CDR3 nucleotides read TGTGCCAGCAGTGACCTATTAAGCAGCTCCTACAATGAGCAGTTCTTC. Translation: CASSDLLSSSYNEQFF.